Listed here is a single T cell receptor beta chain. The antigen is undetermined. This record comes from a study of cytomegalovirus exposure and HLA in healthy donors. Study outcomes and limitations: Later, an analysis showed that TCR beta chains associated with HLA were more clonally expanded than others that were equally common. After further analysis at a later stage, 16,951 TCR beta sequences were associated with HLA alleles at 0.05 false discovery rate. When a later analysis was performed, an Asian-associated ancestry cluster reportedly had fewer N-insertions than the roughly 640-donor mean.

The PCR made use of 60 Vbeta and 13 Jbeta primers. This table comes from immunoSEQ multiplex PCR, and its TCRdb copy is limited to in-frame clones, with some not included. The repertoire holds about 100,000 clones, with about 80% as singletons. All the people who gave samples were healthy bone marrow donors. The sequenced sample was PBMCs. This TCR derives from a man aged 35 to 55 in good health and CMV-seronegative.

The CDR3 nucleotides are TGTGCCAGCAGTGTCAGGGTGGCCGGGGAGCTGTTTTTT. Its protein product is CASSVRVAGELFF. The gene calls are TRBV25-1 and TRBJ2-2, with D tentatively TRBD1 (5 bases). Germline V CDR1 and CDR2: MGHDK, SYGVNS. The CDR3 totals 13 residues. V was cut by 4 bases and J by 6 bases, with 9 bases left in between. Full variable domain (outside the CDR3, taken from reference TRBV25-1 and TRBJ2-2): EADIYQTPRYLVIGTGKKITLECSQTMGHDKMYWYQQDPGMELHLIHYSYGVNSTEKGDLSSESTVSRIRTEHFPLTLESARPSHTSQYLCASSVRVAGELFFGEGSRLTVL.